This TCR beta chain was sequenced for a study of T cells in Graves' hyperthyroidism and ophthalmopathy. This CDR3 has 15 residues. V shed 7 bases and J shed 2 bases, with 17 bases lying between them. CDR1 is SNHLY, CDR2 FYNNEI, per germline. This clonotype was recorded a few times. Antigen unknown. Study results and caveats: Ophthalmopathy was model-predicted a median roughly 6.3 months pre-onset.

Researchers took RNA transcripts and amplified the TCR beta CDR3 regions from them. HTBI primers were the set used in a first-round RT-PCR of the TCR CDR3. TCRdb recomputed calls from the multiplex PCR reads with MiXCR, one row per CDR3 protein. The repertoire holds fewer than 650,000 distinct CDR3 sequences, with over 12% as singletons. The rearrangement joins TRBV2 to TRBJ1-2, with D uncertain. Sequencing was done on a sample of blood. The TCR was taken from a middle-aged woman with Graves' ophthalmopathy. CDR3 in DNA: TGTGCCAGCACCTACTCGACACCCCAAAACTATGGCTACACCTTC. Protein product: CASTYSTPQNYGYTF.